This passage covers 20 T cell receptor beta chains from one sample sequenced in a study of beta chain features in type 1 diabetes. Study findings and constraints: Moderate yet significant TCRB CDR3 shortening was seen in Type 1 diabetes patients in all four CD4+ subsets.

No antigen is known for these receptors. Isolated RNA was reverse transcribed in full, so expressed TCRB transcripts were sequenced. Clones were read by immunoSEQ multiplex PCR, and TCRdb kept only the in-frame ones, dropping some. The profile shows 250,000 or so clones, roughly 13% of them singletons. Sample: naive CD4+ T cells from blood. The receptor source for this set is a man under 40 with type 1 diabetes.

The V gene is TRBV11-3, the J gene TRBJ2-5, with D possibly being TRBD1 (5 bases). Germline V lookup: CDR1 SGHNT, CDR2 YENEEA. The CDR3 length is 14 residues. V lost 0 bases to trimming and J lost 6 bases, with 11 bases between them. In DNA, the CDR3 is TGTGCCAGCAGCTTAGACGACAGTCTAAAGACCCAGTACTTC. Its protein product is CASSLDDSLKTQYF.

The J gene is TRBJ1-1, the V gene TRBV30, with 9 positions matching TRBD1. The CDR3 has 13 amino acids. V gave up 1 base and J gave up 7 bases; unmatched junction bases: 4. Germline V gene lookup returns CDR1 GTSNPN and CDR2 SVGIG (reference sequence). CDR3 nucleotide sequence: TGTGCCTGGAGTGAGGACAGGGGCTTTGAAGCTTTCTTT. This sequence encodes CAWSEDRGFEAFF.

This chain connects TRBV10-3 to TRBJ1-2; D perhaps matches TRBD1 (5 bases). The CDR3 has 14 residues. CDR1 ENHRY and CDR2 SYGVKD come from the germline V gene. V was pared by 7 bases and J by 4 bases, with 16 bases between. This chain's CDR3 is CAITPAGGGYGYTF. CDR3 sequence (DNA): TGTGCCATCACCCCCGCGGGGGGTGGCTATGGCTACACCTTC.

Turning to this clone: Other DNA sequences from this sample encode an identical CDR3 as well. The DNA for the CDR3 is TGCGCCAGCAGCTTGGTAGGGGATGGCTACACCTTC. Translating gives CASSLVGDGYTF. The rearrangement links TRBV5-1 to TRBJ1-2; the D gene is possibly TRBD1 (5 bases). V shed 0 bases and J shed 6 bases, with 6 bases lying between them. CDR1 is SGHRS, CDR2 YFSETQ, per germline. This CDR3 is built from 12 residues.

The chain couples TRBV15 to TRBJ2-6, with D uncertain. The CDR3 has 16 residues. V was clipped by 3 bases and J by 0 bases, with 9 bases between them. CDR1 LNHNV and CDR2 YYDKDF come from the germline V gene (reference sequence). The DNA for the CDR3 is TGTGCCACCAGCAGCAGTTACAGCTCTGGGGCCAACGTCCTGACTTTC. Translated: CATSSSYSSGANVLTF.

This clone was recorded a few times. The chain is built from TRBV12-5 and TRBJ2-7; a possible D gene is TRBD1 (5 bases). The CDR3 length is 14 residues. Trimming took off 4 bases at V and 2 bases at J, with 12 bases between the two ends. CDR1 is LGHNT and CDR2 is FRNRAP in the germline V gene. The CDR3 spells CASGSQQVTYEQYF. The CDR3 bases are TGTGCTAGTGGTTCTCAACAGGTGACCTACGAGCAGTACTTC.

This clone showed up just a few times. This chain joins TRBV4-1 and TRBJ1-2, with 7 positions matching TRBD1. Trimming cost V 6 bases and J 5 bases; bases outside gene matches: 15. From germline, CDR1 is MGHRA and CDR2 YSYEKL. The CDR3 contains 16 residues. CDR3 sequence: CASSLGDRDSLYGYTF. CDR3 bases: TGCGCCAGCAGTCTAGGGGACCGGGACAGCCTATATGGCTACACCTTC.

V is TRBV18 and J is TRBJ1-4, with a possible D match to TRBD1 (5 bases). Germline V gives CDR1 KGHSH, CDR2 LQKENI. The V gene lost 3 bases and the J gene lost 6 bases, with 11 bases spanning the gap. The CDR3 consists of 14 residues. Here the CDR3 DNA reads TGTGCCAGCTCACCGCGGGGCGGCGATGAAAAACTGTTTTTT. Its protein product is CASSPRGGDEKLFF.

There are a few counts of this clone. This rearrangement joins TRBV5-6 to TRBJ1-2; 7 bases are shared with TRBD1. The V segment lost 4 bases and the J segment 4 bases; nucleotides outside the gene matches: 4. This CDR3 spans 13 amino acids. The germline CDR1 and CDR2 sequences are SGHDT and YYEEEE. CDR3: CASSQGGFYGYTF. The CDR3 nucleotides are TGTGCCAGCAGCCAGGGGGGATTCTATGGCTACACCTTC.

The V and J genes are TRBV4-2 and TRBJ2-7; tentatively, D is TRBD1 (6 bases). V was pared by 4 bases and J by 3 bases, with 7 bases between. Germline loops: CDR1 LGHNA, CDR2 YNFKEQ. The CDR3 has 12 amino acids. In nucleotides, the CDR3 is TGTGCCAGCAGCCCGGACAGCTACGAGCAGTACTTC. This translates into CASSPDSYEQYF.

This clone has more than one count but fewer than ten. As DNA, the CDR3 is TGTGCCAGCAGCTTATCGGGATTCGCCCAGCATTTT. It encodes CASSLSGFAQHF. The V gene is TRBV7-9, the J gene TRBJ1-5; no clear D gene. The CDR3 is 12 residues long. CDR1 and CDR2 from the germline V gene are SEHNR and FQNEAQ (reference sequence). V lost 2 bases, J lost 11 bases, and 10 bases lay in between. Complete variable domain (other parts from reference TRBV7-9 and TRBJ1-5): DTGVSQNPRHKITKRGQNVTFRCDPISEHNRLYWYRQTLGQGPEFLTYFQNEAQLEKSRLLSDRFSAERPKGSFSTLEIQRTEQGDSAMYLCASSLSGFAQHFGDGTRLSIL.

This chain joins TRBV5-1 and TRBJ2-3; 7 bases are shared with TRBD2. The CDR3 extends over 15 amino acids. From germline, CDR1 is SGHRS and CDR2 YFSETQ. The ends lost 0 bases at V and 4 bases at J; junction bases unmatched: 5. In DNA form, the CDR3 reads TGCGCCAGCAGCTTGGGACTAGCTGGGCCAGATACGCAGTATTTT. Translated: CASSLGLAGPDTQYF. Full variable domain (rest looked up from reference TRBV5-1 and TRBJ2-3): KAGVTQTPRYLIKTRGQQVTLSCSPISGHRSVSWYQQTPGQGLQFLFEYFSETQRNKGNFPGRFSGRQFSNSRSEMNVSTLELGDSALYLCASSLGLAGPDTQYFGPGTRLTVL.

This clone was counted only a few times. This specimen includes other DNA sequences encoding the same CDR3. The chain recombines TRBV7-9 with TRBJ2-3; 10 nucleotides align to TRBD1. J gave up 1 base and V 5 bases, and 3 bases lay outside the gene matches. The V gene's germline CDR1 is SEHNR and CDR2 FQNEAQ (reference sequence). CDR3 length: 15 amino acids. CDR3 in DNA: TGTGCCAGCAGCCCTGGGACAGGGGGCACAGATACGCAGTATTTT. Translating gives CASSPGTGGTDTQYF.

This sequence joins TRBV6-6 and TRBJ2-3; possibly TRBD2 for D (5 bases). CDR3 length: 15 amino acids. V lost 8 bases and J lost 0, with 15 bases in between. Germline loops: CDR1 MNHNY, CDR2 SVGAGI (reference sequence). CDR3 nucleotide sequence: TGTGCCAGCGCCCCGGGGAGCCCTAGCACAGATACGCAGTATTTT. This encodes CASAPGSPSTDTQYF.

This clone occurred a few times. The genes are TRBV7-9 and TRBJ2-7; 11 bases match TRBD1. The ends lost 1 base at V and 3 bases at J; junction bases unmatched: 2. Per the germline V gene, CDR1 is SEHNR and CDR2 is FQNEAQ (reference sequence). This CDR3 region has 15 residues. The CDR3 is CASSLVGTGGYEQYF. In DNA, the CDR3 is TGTGCCAGCAGCTTAGTTGGGACAGGGGGCTACGAGCAGTACTTC.

This chain connects TRBV19 to TRBJ1-4; TRBD1 is a possible D gene (6 bases). Germline V gene data show CDR1 as LNHDA and CDR2 as SQIVND (reference sequence). Trimming stripped 3 bases from V and 8 bases from J, with 16 bases between. This CDR3 is 15 amino acids long. The CDR3, as DNA: TGTGCCAGTAGTATTGTCCAGGGGACCGGGGAAAAACTGTTTTTT. Protein sequence: CASSIVQGTGEKLFF.

This clone was observed a handful of times. This chain links TRBV7-9 with TRBJ1-1; the match to TRBD1 covers 10 bases. Looked up from germline, CDR1 is SEHNR and CDR2 is FQNEAQ (reference sequence). This CDR3 is built from 15 residues. With V trimmed by 11 bases and J by 1 base, 10 bases remained unmatched. The CDR3 DNA is TGTGCCGCTCGGGACAGGGGTGAAGAGAACACTGAAGCTTTCTTT. Protein sequence: CAARDRGEENTEAFF. The whole variable domain, filled in from reference TRBV7-9 and TRBJ1-1, reads DTGVSQNPRHKITKRGQNVTFRCDPISEHNRLYWYRQTLGQGPEFLTYFQNEAQLEKSRLLSDRFSAERPKGSFSTLEIQRTEQGDSAMYLCAARDRGEENTEAFFGQGTRLTVV.

This clone was counted between two and nine times. The V and J genes are TRBV11-2 and TRBJ2-3, with 10 nucleotides matching TRBD2. The CDR3 spans 15 residues. Per germline, CDR1 SGHAT and CDR2 FQNNGV. With V trimmed by 5 bases and J by 4 bases, 6 bases remained unmatched. For the CDR3, the DNA is TGTGCCAGCAGCCTAGCGGGACTAGCGTCAGATACGCAGTATTTT. Amino acids: CASSLAGLASDTQYF.

This clone appeared a single time. The rearrangement uses TRBV7-9 and TRBJ1-1; TRBD1 matches 10 bases. The germline gives CDR1 SEHNR, CDR2 FQNEAQ (reference sequence). This CDR3 comprises 16 residues. The V gene end was trimmed by 4 bases and the J gene end by 1 base; junction bases not matched to a gene: 6. The CDR3, as DNA: TGTGCCAGCAGCTATAGACAGGGGGCTCGGAACACTGAAGCTTTCTTT. Its protein product is CASSYRQGARNTEAFF.

This clone was counted only a few times. V is TRBV6-5 and J is TRBJ2-1; 8 nucleotides align to TRBD2. Germline V gene sequence: CDR1 MNHEY, CDR2 SVGAGI. Trimming took 4 bases from V and 1 from J; bases not matched to a gene: 6. This CDR3 is built from 16 residues. The CDR3 region has the DNA TGTGCCAGCAGTTCTGCCGCGGGAGGTTCCTACAATGAGCAGTTCTTC. Translating it yields CASSSAAGGSYNEQFF.